This T cell receptor beta chain was found in a study of human T cells and chemical hapten exposure. About the study: The study traced per-sample TCR yield variation mainly to small differences in pooled library volumes. Whole-study results and caveats: Significantly more large CDR3 similarity clusters were formed by expanded TCRs than by controls. With patch test score, the counts of PT1 expanded TCRs showed a positive correlation.

A few counts support this clonotype. Its matching antigen is unknown. TCRdb reprocessed the RACE reads via MiXCR and lists one record per CDR3 protein. Among about 120,000 distinct CDR3 sequences listed, roughly 12% were seen once. As to time point: pre-sensitization, week 0. Noted treatment: therapeutic diphenylcyclopropenone sensitization with weekly scalp DPC. The trim removed 7 bases at V and 1 base at J, leaving 8 bases unmatched. The germline V gene encodes CDR1 SNHLY and CDR2 FYNNEI. The CDR3 consists of 16 residues. The sequenced sample was whole blood, obtained in connection with sensitization to the hapten diphenylcyclopropenone (DPC). The rearrangement uses TRBV2 and TRBJ2-5; 11 positions match TRBD2. The source is a young woman with alopecia areata. Some clones in this sample may be carry-over from other donors' samples. CDR3 DNA: TGTGCCAGCATTTGGCTAGCGGGGGGCCCCCAAGAGACCCAGTACTTC. This codes for CASIWLAGGPQETQYF. Full variable domain (missing parts from reference TRBV2 and TRBJ2-5): EPEVTQTPSHQVTQMGQEVILRCVPISNHLYFYWYRQILGQKVEFLVSFYNNEISEKSEIFDDQFSVERPDGSNFTLKIRSTKLEDSAMYFCASIWLAGGPQETQYFGPGTRLLVL.